Listed below are T cell receptor beta chains from one sample, sequenced in a study of blood T cell repertoires in COVID-19. The data were produced by immunoSEQ multiplex PCR, yet TCRdb's version contains in-frame clones alone and is incomplete. The sample shows hundreds of thousands of clones, 82% of them seen only once. Material: peripheral blood. These receptors came from an elderly woman with acute or convalescent COVID-19. Both conserved end residues are part of each CDR3. D genes are given only for firm matches. Size values are once, few and many counts, or a class for expanded clones, and some rows have none.

d_call: .
v_call: TRBV5-1
clone_size: once
j_call: TRBJ1-1
cdr3_aa: CASSRNPPGQQPNTEAFF
cdr3_nt: TGCGCCAGCAGCCGGAACCCCCCGGGTCAGCAGCCGAACACTGAAGCTTTCTTT

d_call: .
v_call: TRBV5-1
clone_size: .
j_call: TRBJ1-5
cdr3_aa: CASSLGGIRNQPQHF
cdr3_nt: TGCGCCAGCAGCTTGGGAGGGATCCGCAATCAGCCCCAGCATTTT

d_call: .
v_call: TRBV7-9
clone_size: .
j_call: TRBJ2-2
cdr3_aa: CASSPTRTTGELFF
cdr3_nt: TGTGCCAGCAGCCCGACACGAACCACCGGGGAGCTGTTTTTT

d_call: TRBD1
v_call: TRBV30
clone_size: .
j_call: TRBJ1-3
cdr3_aa: CAWSGEQGTGNTIYF
cdr3_nt: TGTGCCTGGAGCGGCGAACAGGGGACTGGAAACACCATATATTTT

d_call: .
v_call: TRBV16
clone_size: once
j_call: TRBJ1-2
cdr3_aa: CASSQSRGSDGYTF
cdr3_nt: TGTGCCAGCAGCCAATCAAGGGGGAGTGACGGCTACACCTTC

d_call: TRBD2
v_call: TRBV28
clone_size: .
j_call: TRBJ2-5
cdr3_aa: CASTQEGPGTRAETQYF
cdr3_nt: TGTGCCAGCACCCAAGAAGGGCCCGGGACTAGGGCGGAGACCCAGTACTTC

d_call: .
v_call: TRBV7-8
clone_size: .
j_call: TRBJ1-1
cdr3_aa: CASSPQTEAFF
cdr3_nt: TGTGCCAGCAGCCCACAGACTGAAGCTTTCTTT

d_call: TRBD1
v_call: TRBV4-3
clone_size: once
j_call: TRBJ1-2
cdr3_aa: CASSPEGAEYGYTF
cdr3_nt: TGCGCCAGCAGCCCGGAGGGGGCTGAATATGGCTACACCTTC

d_call: .
v_call: TRBV6-4
clone_size: .
j_call: TRBJ1-1
cdr3_aa: CASSDTSVRGTEAFF
cdr3_nt: TGTGCCAGCAGTGACACCTCAGTGCGGGGCACTGAAGCTTTCTTT

d_call: TRBD2
v_call: TRBV27
clone_size: .
j_call: TRBJ2-1
cdr3_aa: CASEEVPGGNEQFF
cdr3_nt: TGTGCCAGCGAAGAGGTACCGGGGGGGAATGAGCAGTTCTTC

d_call: TRBD1
v_call: TRBV27
clone_size: .
j_call: TRBJ1-5
cdr3_aa: CASSRQGTLQPQHF
cdr3_nt: TGTGCCAGCAGCCGACAGGGGACATTGCAGCCCCAGCATTTT

d_call: .
v_call: TRBV3-1/TRBV3-2
clone_size: .
j_call: TRBJ2-1
cdr3_aa: CASSQEPMSARGYNEQFF
cdr3_nt: TGTGCCAGCAGCCAAGAGCCCATGTCGGCTAGGGGATACAATGAGCAGTTCTTC

d_call: TRBD2
v_call: TRBV5-4
clone_size: .
j_call: TRBJ2-3
cdr3_aa: CASSLVGASGGHRTQYF
cdr3_nt: TGTGCCAGCAGCTTGGTAGGGGCTAGCGGGGGCCATCGTACGCAGTATTTT

d_call: TRBD1
v_call: TRBV6-1
clone_size: .
j_call: TRBJ1-4
cdr3_aa: CASSGRQGPPTNEKLFF
cdr3_nt: TGTGCCAGCAGTGGCCGACAGGGGCCTCCAACTAATGAAAAACTGTTTTTT

d_call: .
v_call: TRBV29-1
clone_size: .
j_call: TRBJ2-5
cdr3_aa: CSATTSFGPRETQYF
cdr3_nt: TGCAGCGCTACTACTAGCTTCGGTCCCCGAGAGACCCAGTACTTC

d_call: TRBD2
v_call: TRBV19
clone_size: .
j_call: TRBJ2-1
cdr3_aa: CASSALLAGSGGEQFF
cdr3_nt: TGTGCCAGTAGTGCCCTTCTAGCGGGGTCGGGGGGCGAGCAGTTCTTC

d_call: TRBD2
v_call: TRBV5-5
clone_size: .
j_call: TRBJ2-3
cdr3_aa: CASSVLTSGGTDTQYF
cdr3_nt: TGTGCCAGCAGCGTGCTGACTAGCGGGGGAACAGATACGCAGTATTTT

d_call: TRBD1
v_call: TRBV27
clone_size: .
j_call: TRBJ1-2
cdr3_aa: CASSPRQGNPYGYTF
cdr3_nt: TGTGCCAGCAGTCCGCGACAGGGGAACCCCTATGGCTACACCTTC

d_call: .
v_call: TRBV30
clone_size: once
j_call: TRBJ1-2
cdr3_aa: CAWSIPGLNGYTF
cdr3_nt: TGTGCCTGGAGCATCCCAGGGTTAAATGGCTACACCTTC

d_call: .
v_call: TRBV6-5
clone_size: .
j_call: TRBJ1-2
cdr3_aa: CASTPGTVSNYGYTF
cdr3_nt: TGTGCCAGCACCCCCGGAACAGTCTCTAACTATGGCTACACCTTC

d_call: TRBD2
v_call: TRBV5-1
clone_size: once
j_call: TRBJ2-2
cdr3_aa: CASSPGEGRNTGELFF
cdr3_nt: TGCGCCAGCAGCCCCGGGGAGGGGAGAAACACCGGGGAGCTGTTTTTT

d_call: TRBD1
v_call: TRBV3-1/TRBV3-2
clone_size: few
j_call: TRBJ1-1
cdr3_aa: CASSQLPGQGTTEAFF
cdr3_nt: TGTGCCAGCAGCCAGCTACCGGGACAGGGGACTACTGAAGCTTTCTTT

d_call: .
v_call: TRBV6-5
clone_size: .
j_call: TRBJ1-1
cdr3_aa: CASRRGPNMNTEAFF
cdr3_nt: TGTGCCAGTCGGAGGGGACCGAACATGAACACTGAAGCTTTCTTT

d_call: .
v_call: TRBV9
clone_size: .
j_call: TRBJ1-2
cdr3_aa: CASSGGGPLNSYTF
cdr3_nt: TGTGCCAGCAGCGGGGGGGGACCGCTTAATAGCTACACCTTC

d_call: TRBD2
v_call: TRBV24-1
clone_size: .
j_call: TRBJ2-1
cdr3_aa: CATSGSEASGGAYNEQFF
cdr3_nt: TGTGCCACCAGTGGTTCTGAGGCTAGCGGGGGAGCGTACAATGAGCAGTTCTTC

d_call: .
v_call: TRBV6-5
clone_size: .
j_call: TRBJ1-1
cdr3_aa: CASSASQGRTEAFF
cdr3_nt: TGTGCCAGCAGCGCCTCCCAGGGTCGCACTGAAGCTTTCTTT

d_call: TRBD1
v_call: TRBV28
clone_size: .
j_call: TRBJ1-5
cdr3_aa: CASLESRPGAGGQPQHF
cdr3_nt: TGTGCCAGCCTGGAGTCCCGACCTGGGGCAGGGGGTCAGCCCCAGCATTTT

d_call: .
v_call: TRBV12-5
clone_size: .
j_call: TRBJ1-1
cdr3_aa: CASGSGGGMGTEAFF
cdr3_nt: TGTGCTAGTGGTTCTGGCGGGGGAATGGGCACTGAAGCTTTCTTT

d_call: TRBD2
v_call: TRBV7-2
clone_size: .
j_call: TRBJ2-2
cdr3_aa: CASSLASGGGTGELFF
cdr3_nt: TGTGCCAGCAGCTTAGCGTCGGGGGGTGGCACCGGGGAGCTGTTTTTT

d_call: .
v_call: TRBV29-1
clone_size: .
j_call: TRBJ1-1
cdr3_aa: CSVIQKNTEAFF
cdr3_nt: TGCAGCGTTATTCAGAAGAACACTGAAGCTTTCTTT

d_call: .
v_call: TRBV18
clone_size: .
j_call: TRBJ2-1
cdr3_aa: CASLGLLNEQFF
cdr3_nt: TGTGCCAGCTTGGGACTTCTCAATGAGCAGTTCTTC

d_call: TRBD1
v_call: TRBV3-1/TRBV3-2
clone_size: few
j_call: TRBJ1-2
cdr3_aa: CASSQRGAGGNYGYTF
cdr3_nt: TGTGCCAGCAGCCAACGCGGGGCAGGGGGCAACTATGGCTACACCTTC

d_call: TRBD1
v_call: TRBV5-1
clone_size: .
j_call: TRBJ2-1
cdr3_aa: CASSWGQGNEQFF
cdr3_nt: TGCGCCAGCAGCTGGGGACAGGGGAATGAGCAGTTCTTC

d_call: TRBD1
v_call: TRBV3-1/TRBV3-2
clone_size: .
j_call: TRBJ1-5
cdr3_aa: CASSQGTGHQPQHF
cdr3_nt: TGTGCCAGCAGCCAAGGGACAGGACATCAGCCCCAGCATTTT

d_call: .
v_call: TRBV2
clone_size: .
j_call: TRBJ1-4
cdr3_aa: CASRTWFRGREEKLFF
cdr3_nt: TGTGCCAGCAGGACATGGTTCAGGGGCCGAGAAGAAAAACTGTTTTTT

d_call: .
v_call: TRBV19
clone_size: .
j_call: TRBJ1-1
cdr3_aa: CASSTHRNTEAFF
cdr3_nt: TGTGCCAGTAGCACGCACAGGAACACTGAAGCTTTCTTT

d_call: .
v_call: TRBV7-9
clone_size: once
j_call: TRBJ2-3
cdr3_aa: CASSTWGGTDTQYF
cdr3_nt: TGTGCCAGCAGCACATGGGGCGGCACAGATACGCAGTATTTT

d_call: .
v_call: TRBV4-2
clone_size: .
j_call: TRBJ2-3
cdr3_aa: CASSPGGTDTQYF
cdr3_nt: TGTGCCAGCAGCCCCGGGGGCACAGATACGCAGTATTTT

d_call: .
v_call: TRBV6-5
clone_size: .
j_call: TRBJ1-1
cdr3_aa: CASNTGARVNTEAFF
cdr3_nt: TGTGCCAGTAATACGGGAGCGCGAGTGAACACTGAAGCTTTCTTT

d_call: TRBD2
v_call: TRBV29-1
clone_size: .
j_call: TRBJ2-5
cdr3_aa: CSVDPGLADEETQYF
cdr3_nt: TGCAGCGTAGATCCGGGACTAGCGGACGAAGAGACCCAGTACTTC

d_call: .
v_call: TRBV7-9
clone_size: .
j_call: TRBJ2-1
cdr3_aa: CASGGPSYNEQFF
cdr3_nt: TGTGCGTCAGGAGGGCCCTCCTACAATGAGCAGTTCTTC

d_call: .
v_call: TRBV19
clone_size: .
j_call: TRBJ2-7
cdr3_aa: CASKGGTAASGSYEQYF
cdr3_nt: TGTGCCAGTAAAGGCGGGACGGCAGCTTCGGGGTCCTACGAGCAGTACTTC

d_call: .
v_call: TRBV3-1/TRBV3-2
clone_size: .
j_call: TRBJ2-7
cdr3_aa: CASSQVGQGFYEQYF
cdr3_nt: TGTGCCAGCAGCCAAGTAGGCCAGGGGTTCTACGAGCAGTACTTC

d_call: .
v_call: TRBV3-1/TRBV3-2
clone_size: .
j_call: TRBJ2-7
cdr3_aa: CASSRGGVAPYEQYF
cdr3_nt: TGTGCCAGCAGCCGAGGAGGGGTAGCGCCCTACGAGCAGTACTTC

d_call: .
v_call: TRBV7-3
clone_size: once
j_call: TRBJ1-1
cdr3_aa: CASSLTVALNTEAFF
cdr3_nt: TGTGCCAGCAGCTTAACGGTGGCCCTGAACACTGAAGCTTTCTTT